The present entry profiles one TCR beta chain with its context. This specimen comes from a study of T cells in Graves' hyperthyroidism and ophthalmopathy. Study as a whole: Peripheral blood specimens were obtained at initial diagnosis, prior to any treatment.

V gave up 3 bases and J gave up 7 bases; unmatched junction bases: 9. The CDR3 contains 14 residues. Germline assignment: CDR1 DFQATT and CDR2 SNEGSKA (reference sequence). Amplification targeted TCR beta CDR3 regions from RNA transcripts. The TCR CDR3 first-round RT-PCR relied on the HTBI primer set. TCRdb fed the multiplex PCR reads into MiXCR, producing one record per CDR3 protein. This sample has 25,000 to 30,000 distinct CDR3 sequences, with under 55% found just once. Stable disease denoted Graves' hyperthyroidism without ophthalmopathy progression within 18 months. The study based diagnoses on clinical symptoms, serum thyroxine and TRAb, thyroid ultrasound and orbital computed tomography.

The chain uses TRBV20-1 and TRBJ1-3, with 7 bases aligning to TRBD1. Sequences were obtained from blood. The TCR originated in a woman in her 30s with Graves' hyperthyroidism. The DNA of the CDR3 is TGCAGTGCTAGGGCCAGGGGGACGAGTAACACCATATATTTT. It is translated as CSARARGTSNTIYF.